The entry below gives a single TCR beta chain sequence along with its context. Sequenced by immunoSEQ multiplex PCR; TCRdb stores in-frame clones only, minus some. The table includes under 300,000 clones, 70% to 90% detected once. Those enrolled, adults aged 18 to 89 years, came from roughly 22 US areas. Up to 2 weeks before entering the study, exposed participants had met a COVID-19 case. The sample comes from a study of blood T cell repertoires in COVID-19. Whole-study context: Whether acute or convalescent, the COVID-19 samples came from the United States, Italy and Spain.

Sequencing input: PBMCs or T cells enriched from blood (not recorded which). This receptor was obtained from a woman in her forties or fifties who had been exposed to COVID-19.

CDR3 in amino acids: CASSRTENSPLHF. In DNA, the CDR3 is TGTGCCAGCAGCCGGACAGAAAATTCACCCCTCCACTTT. The chain joins TRBV5-4 to TRBJ1-6, with D possibly TRBD1 on 6 matching bases. CDR3 length: 13 amino acids. With 4 bases removed from V and 7 bases from J, the gap between germline ends came to 9 bases. Germline CDR1 and CDR2: SGHNT and YYREEE (reference sequence). Full variable domain (outside the CDR3, taken from reference TRBV5-4 and TRBJ1-6): ETGVTQSPTHLIKTRGQQVTLRCSSQSGHNTVSWYQQALGQGPQFIFQYYREEENGRGNFPPRFSGLQFPNYSSELNVNALELDDSALYLCASSRTENSPLHFGNGTRLTVT.